Presented here are 24 T cell receptor beta chains from one specimen sequenced in a study of blood T cells in healthy people across ages. Alongside a J-beta primer mix, a sample-barcoded 5' primer served in a second PCR lasting roughly 7 to 12 cycles. TCRdb passed the 5' RACE reads through MiXCR, listing each CDR3 protein once. The repertoire includes approximately 1.5 million distinct CDR3 sequences, about 35% of them detected once, and 10% to 12% sits in the top ten. Sequenced: blood. These receptors all come from a woman in her thirties in good health.

Remarks on this clonotype: A read error may produce the germline difference seen at one junction end. This chain links TRBV25-1 with TRBJ2-1; TRBD1 is a possible D gene (5 bases). This CDR3 has 15 residues. Germline values: CDR1 MGHDK, CDR2 SYGVNS. The CDR3 loop reads CASSGQGGPYNERFF. In DNA, the CDR3 is TGTGCCAGCAGTGGGCAGGGTGGGCCGTACAATGAGCGGTTCTTC.

Comment on this clonotype: Given a much more abundant clone one base away, this may be a read error. In this CDR3 the conserved last residue, phenylalanine or tryptophan, is missing, so a read error is likely. V gene TRBV9 combines with J gene TRBJ2-1, with 9 positions matching TRBD2. V trimming: 0 bases; J trimming: 4 bases; junction bases outside the gene matches: 2. This CDR3 comprises 15 residues. Germline assignment: CDR1 SGDLS and CDR2 YYNGEE. The CDR3 region has the DNA TGTGCCAGCAGCGTAGACAGCGGGGGGTACAATGAGCAGTTCTGC. Translated, it gives CASSVDSGGYNEQFC.

Comment on this clonotype: A much bigger clone sits one base away, suggesting this may be a read error. The rearrangement joins TRBV7-2 to TRBJ2-7; perhaps D is TRBD1 or TRBD2 (5 bases each). The V gene lost 8 bases and the J gene lost 5 bases, with 13 bases spanning the gap. CDR1 and CDR2 from the germline V gene are SGHTA and FQGNSA. The CDR3 is 12 amino acids. The CDR3 region has the DNA TGTGCCAGCGGCTCCGGGACCCACGAGCAGTACTTC. It is translated as CASGSGTHEQYF.

This clonotype was found a few times. The chain has TRBV28 and TRBJ2-7, with 7 bases aligning to TRBD2. The CDR3 has 12 amino acids. V lost 5 bases and J lost 4; bases outside the gene matches: 2. Germline V gives CDR1 MDHEN, CDR2 SYDVKM. The CDR3 sequence is CASSRTRYEQYF. The CDR3 bases are TGTGCCAGCAGTCGGACTAGATACGAGCAGTACTTC.

The chain carries TRBV2 and TRBJ1-4; no clear D. With 7 bases removed from V and 8 bases from J, the gap between germline ends came to 11 bases. Germline V gives CDR1 SNHLY, CDR2 FYNNEI. The CDR3 is 12 amino acids. This CDR3 reads CASTVAGEKLFF. The CDR3 coding sequence is TGTGCCAGCACAGTGGCAGGAGAAAAACTGTTTTTT.

This clonotype was detected only a few times. The chain employs TRBV4-1 and TRBJ1-2; D might be TRBD1 (6 bases). The CDR3 contains 17 residues. The germline gives CDR1 MGHRA, CDR2 YSYEKL. The V end was cut by 2 bases, the J end by 6 bases, with 22 bases between. CDR3 nucleotide sequence: TGCGCCAGCAGCCAACTAGGTCTGCCAGGGGACGGCCATGGCTACACCTTC. Residues: CASSQLGLPGDGHGYTF.

V usage is TRBV6-5 and J usage is TRBJ2-7, with 8 bases that match TRBD1. The CDR3 has 15 amino acids. The V and J ends lost 0 bases and 3 bases, in that order; junction bases with no gene match: 4. CDR1 and CDR2 from the germline V gene are MNHEY and SVGAGI. The CDR3 sequence is CASSYSPGQGYEQYF. The CDR3 region has the DNA TGTGCCAGCAGTTACTCCCCCGGACAGGGCTACGAGCAGTACTTC.

The J gene is TRBJ2-5, the V gene TRBV29-1, with 11 bases identical to TRBD2. Germline V gene sequence: CDR1 SQVTM, CDR2 ANQGSEA. There are 12 residues in the CDR3. CDR3 nucleotide sequence: TGCAGAATAGCGGGGGGGACAGAGACCCAGTACTTC. Its protein is CRIAGGTETQYF.

This clonotype was observed a few times. The chain uses TRBV28 and TRBJ1-2; tentatively, D is TRBD1 (5 bases). V was clipped by 5 bases and J by 3 bases, with 10 bases between them. The CDR3 is made up of 13 amino acids. Germline loops: CDR1 MDHEN, CDR2 SYDVKM. The CDR3 spells CASSQAGYYGYTF. The CDR3 bases are TGTGCCAGCAGTCAAGCAGGGTACTATGGCTACACCTTC.

This clonotype appeared a few times. The chain carries TRBV2 and TRBJ1-1; D is unresolved. The CDR3 is 16 amino acids. Germline V CDR1 and CDR2: SNHLY, FYNNEI. V was shortened by 1 base and J by 0 bases, with 12 bases between the two germline ends. CDR3: CASSEEVGVMNTEAFF. In DNA form, the CDR3 reads TGTGCCAGCAGTGAAGAGGTGGGAGTAATGAACACTGAAGCTTTCTTT.

This sequence joins TRBV25-1 and TRBJ1-2; tentative D call: TRBD1 (5 bases). CDR3 length: 13 amino acids. CDR1 and CDR2 (germline): MGHDK, SYGVNS. Trimming left V 7 bases short and J 2 bases short, with 11 bases between. The CDR3 coding sequence is TGTGCCAGCAAACCGGGACTGAACTATGGCTACACCTTC. Amino acids: CASKPGLNYGYTF.

This clonotype was seen many times. In nucleotides, the CDR3 is TGTGCCAGCAGCCAGGGTGACACTGAAGCTTTCTTT. It is translated as CASSQGDTEAFF. The rearrangement links TRBV7-9 to TRBJ1-1; the D gene is possibly TRBD1 (5 bases). Between the trimmed V and J ends, which lost 5 bases and 3 bases, there was a span of 7 bases. The CDR3 is made up of 12 amino acids. The germline V gene has CDR1 SEHNR and CDR2 FQNEAQ (reference sequence).

This chain uses TRBV12-3 or TRBV12-4 with TRBJ1-2; D is ambiguous. CDR3 length: 16 amino acids. Trimming took off 6 bases at V and 2 bases at J, with 19 bases between the two ends. As DNA, the CDR3 is TGTGCCAGCAGCCTAAGCGATTATGGGTGGAACTATGGCTACACCTTC. Protein sequence: CASSLSDYGWNYGYTF.

The V call is TRBV28, the J call TRBJ2-2; a possible D gene is TRBD1 (5 bases). This CDR3 comprises 14 residues. V dropped 10 bases and J dropped 5 bases, with 17 bases sitting between them. Germline assignment: CDR1 MDHEN and CDR2 SYDVKM. CDR3 amino acids: CAIPGQGITGELFF. CDR3 bases: TGTGCCATACCGGGCCAGGGTATAACCGGGGAGCTGTTTTTT.

To note about this clonotype: One junction end disagrees with the germline gene, perhaps due to a read error. The rearrangement links TRBV4-1 to TRBJ2-7, with D maybe TRBD2 (6 bases). Germline lookup yields CDR1 MGHRA and CDR2 YSYEKL. This CDR3 has 16 amino acids. CDR3: CAGSHPRELGSYEQYF. The CDR3, as DNA: TGCGCCGGCAGCCACCCCCGGGAGCTCGGCTCCTACGAGCAGTACTTC.

The chain combines TRBV21-1 with TRBJ1-2; TRBD1 was called by the table and not checked on the DNA. TRBV21-1 is a known pseudogene. This CDR3 comprises 14 residues. The CDR3 DNA reads as TGTGCCAGCACCCCACCGGACAGATTTGCTGGCTACACCTTC. Residues: CASTPPDRFAGYTF.

The chain combines TRBV20-1 with TRBJ1-4; D perhaps matches TRBD1 (5 bases). The CDR3 has 13 residues. V lost 1 base to trimming and J lost 14 bases, with 17 bases between them. CDR1 and CDR2 (germline): DFQATT, SNEGSKA (reference sequence). CDR3 bases: TGCAGTGCTAGAGCCCCGGGGCAAAGAAGTCTGTTTTTT. Its protein product is CSARAPGQRSLFF.

Only one count was recorded for this clonotype. A read error may explain this, as a much larger clone is one base away. The chain links TRBV29-1 to TRBJ2-3, with D possibly TRBD2 on 6 matching bases. The CDR3 sequence is 15 residues long. Trimming removed 6 bases from V and 6 bases from J, with 22 bases in between. CDR1 is SQVTM and CDR2 is ANQGSEA in the germline V gene. Here the CDR3 reads CSVFGGANLRDTQYF. The DNA for the CDR3 is TGCAGCGTGTTCGGCGGGGCCAATTTACGGGATACGCAGTATTTT.

This clonotype was recorded a few times. The chain recombines TRBV7-9 with TRBJ2-5, with TRBD2 matching over 11 bases. V shed 5 bases and J 11 bases; nucleotides not matched to a gene: 10. Per germline, CDR1 SEHNR and CDR2 FQNEAQ (reference sequence). CDR3 length: 14 residues. The CDR3 nucleotides read TGTGCCAGCAGCCGAACTAGCGGGAGAGAGGAGCAGTACTTC. This encodes CASSRTSGREEQYF. Looking up the rest from reference TRBV7-9 and TRBJ2-5 gives the full variable domain: DTGVSQNPRHKITKRGQNVTFRCDPISEHNRLYWYRQTLGQGPEFLTYFQNEAQLEKSRLLSDRFSAERPKGSFSTLEIQRTEQGDSAMYLCASSRTSGREEQYFGPGTRLLVL.

V and J are TRBV11-3 and TRBJ2-3; D ambiguous. V was pared by 5 bases and J by 5 bases, with 8 bases between. This CDR3 spans 12 amino acids. Germline V gives CDR1 SGHNT, CDR2 YENEEA. The DNA of the CDR3 is TGTGCCAGCAGCAACTCCCGAGATACGCAGTATTTT. Protein: CASSNSRDTQYF.

This clonotype was counted many times. The chain joins TRBV7-2 to TRBJ2-1; the match to TRBD2 covers 7 bases. CDR1 SGHTA and CDR2 FQGNSA come from the germline V gene. The CDR3 contains 15 residues. The J segment lost 4 bases and the V segment lost 1 base, leaving 4 bases of the junction unmatched. Written as DNA, the CDR3 is TGTGCCAGCAGCTTAGATCTGCGGGGGTACAATGAGCAGTTCTTC. Translating gives CASSLDLRGYNEQFF.

V gene TRBV20-1 combines with J gene TRBJ1-1; D gene uncertain. From germline, CDR1 is DFQATT and CDR2 SNEGSKA (reference sequence). The germline V and J ends were trimmed by 1 base and 0 bases, with 12 bases remaining between them. The CDR3 consists of 15 residues. The CDR3 spells CSARGMAAVNTEAFF. In DNA, the CDR3 is TGCAGTGCTAGAGGTATGGCGGCCGTGAACACTGAAGCTTTCTTT.

Ten or more counts support this clonotype. The chain is built from TRBV14 and TRBJ1-1, with a weak D call TRBD1 (6 bases). The germline gives CDR1 SGHDN, CDR2 FVKESK. The CDR3 loop spans 13 amino acids. The V end was cut by 6 bases, the J end by 1 base, with 9 bases between. In nucleotides, the CDR3 is TGTGCCAGCAGTCAGGGGCCGAACACTGAAGCTTTCTTT. Its translation is CASSQGPNTEAFF.

V is TRBV11-2 and J is TRBJ2-5, with 8 bases aligning to TRBD1. V lost 2 bases to trimming and J lost 7 bases; unmatched junction nucleotides: 9. In germline, CDR1 is SGHAT, CDR2 FQNNGV. This CDR3 has 15 amino acids. The CDR3 region is CASSLRVTGGMTQYF. The CDR3 DNA reads TGTGCCAGCAGCTTACGCGTAACAGGGGGTATGACCCAGTACTTC. Based on the CDR3 plus reference TRBV11-2 and TRBJ2-5, the full variable domain is EAGVAQSPRYKIIEKRQSVAFWCNPISGHATLYWYQQILGQGPKLLIQFQNNGVVDDSQLPKDRFSAERLKGVDSTLKIQPAKLEDSAVYLCASSLRVTGGMTQYFGPGTRLLVL.